Below are 8 T cell receptor beta chains sequenced from a single sample in a study of shared clonotypes between healthy human individuals. TCRdb's copy holds only in-frame clones and misses some; the assay was immunoSEQ multiplex PCR. The sample lists 2 million to 3 million clones, 93% occurring once. The sample taken for sequencing was naive CD4+ T cells from PBMCs. Stated subset: CD45RA+ positively selected. The origin of the receptors is a man aged 18 to 30 in good health. Some clones in this sample may be carry-over from other donors' samples.

The chain carries TRBV7-2 and TRBJ2-3; D gene uncertain. The V end was cut by 0 bases, the J end by 2 bases, with 9 bases between. The germline V gene has CDR1 SGHTA and CDR2 FQGNSA. The CDR3 spans 15 residues. The CDR3 region is CASSLAPGNTDTQYF. DNA for the CDR3: TGTGCCAGCAGCTTAGCCCCCGGAAACACAGATACGCAGTATTTT.

The CDR3 is CASSVGAGGMTDTQYF. The CDR3 DNA reads as TGTGCCAGCAGCGTAGGGGCAGGGGGGATGACAGATACGCAGTATTTT. The rearrangement uses TRBV9 and TRBJ2-3; a weak D match, TRBD1 (7 bases). Trimming stripped 0 bases from V and 3 bases from J, with 14 bases between. The length of the CDR3 is 16 residues. Looked up from germline, CDR1 is SGDLS and CDR2 is YYNGEE. The whole variable domain, remainder taken from reference TRBV9 and TRBJ2-3, is DSGVTQTPKHLITATGQRVTLRCSPRSGDLSVYWYQQSLDQGLQFLIQYYNGEERAKGNILERFSAQQFPDLHSELNLSSLELGDSALYFCASSVGAGGMTDTQYFGPGTRLTVL.

This chain links TRBV2 with TRBJ2-3; maybe TRBD2 (6 bases). Trimming stripped 8 bases from V and 9 bases from J, with 15 bases between. Germline lookup yields CDR1 SNHLY and CDR2 FYNNEI. The CDR3 has 12 residues. The CDR3 reads CASSQEGWTQYF. The CDR3 region has the DNA TGTGCCAGCTCCCAGGAGGGGTGGACGCAGTATTTT.

The chain recombines TRBV7-3 with TRBJ2-2, with 14 bases that match TRBD2. The trim removed 7 bases at V and 6 bases at J, leaving 10 bases unmatched. CDR3 size: 17 residues. Germline assignment: CDR1 SGHTA and CDR2 FQGTGA. CDR3 sequence reads: CASNGYRLAGGPGELFF. DNA of the CDR3: TGTGCCAGCAATGGGTACCGACTAGCGGGAGGGCCCGGGGAGCTGTTTTTT.

This sequence joins TRBV7-9 and TRBJ1-3; D uncertain. The CDR3 sequence is 11 residues long. Trimming shortened V by 5 bases and J by 4 bases, and 3 bases separated the two germline ends. Per germline, CDR1 SEHNR and CDR2 FQNEAQ (reference sequence). CDR3 DNA sequence: TGTGCCAGCAGCCACGGAAACACCATATATTTT. This sequence encodes CASSHGNTIYF.

In nucleotides, the CDR3 is TGTGCCAGTAGTATCCGCGGGAGGGTAGCCGGGGAGCTGTTTTTT. Translated: CASSIRGRVAGELFF. This chain uses TRBV19 with TRBJ2-2, with TRBD2 identical over 9 bases. The germline CDR1 and CDR2 sequences are LNHDA and SQIVND (reference sequence). CDR3 length: 15 amino acids. Losses at the gene ends were 3 bases for V and 6 bases for J; bases not matched to a gene: 5.

V usage is TRBV5-1 and J usage is TRBJ2-2, with D unresolved. This CDR3 region has 14 residues. Between the trimmed V and J ends, which lost 4 bases and 6 bases, there was a span of 13 bases. Germline V CDR1 and CDR2: SGHRS, YFSETQ. CDR3 loop: CASSPTGNAGELFF. DNA of the CDR3: TGCGCCAGCAGCCCCACGGGTAACGCCGGGGAGCTGTTTTTT.

The CDR3 DNA is TGTGCCAGCAGCCGGGGACTAGCGGGAGTCAATGAGCAGTTCTTC. It is translated as CASSRGLAGVNEQFF. The chain couples TRBV4-2 to TRBJ2-1; 14 nucleotides align to TRBD2. The CDR3 extends over 15 amino acids. Germline CDR1 and CDR2: LGHNA and YNFKEQ. After removal of 4 bases from V and 6 bases from J, the junction contained 2 bases not matched to a gene.